Listed below are T cell receptor beta chains from one sample, sequenced in a study of OX40 agonist ivuxolimab in advanced cancers. The repertoire was sequenced with immunoSEQ multiplex PCR; TCRdb's copy has only in-frame clones and lacks some. The table lists around 63,000 clones, around 91% of them singletons. The sequences come from CD4+ or CD8+ T cells sorted from blood, collected in a trial of the OX40 agonist ivuxolimab. These receptors were collected from an adult with an advanced solid tumor such as melanoma, head and neck, liver or kidney cancer. Both conserved end residues are part of each CDR3. Each record gives: V gene, J gene, clone size, CDR3 protein. Clone size is shown for a subset of rows, as once, few, many or a class of expanded clone.

>TRBV5-4|TRBJ1-2|NA
CASSLGGAPPYGYTF
>TRBV19|TRBJ2-7|NA
CASTNSGETYEQYF
>TRBV19|TRBJ2-7|NA
CASSRVAGVDEQYF
>TRBV7-9|TRBJ2-1|NA
CASSFPGQDYNEQFF
>TRBV6-1|TRBJ2-7|NA
CASSEEPGISYEQYF
>TRBV19|TRBJ2-2|NA
CASTRLAGGPGGELFF
>TRBV19|TRBJ1-4|once
CASSMLGSNEKLFF
>TRBV28|TRBJ1-1|NA
CASSSTGQGFGAFF
>TRBV28|TRBJ2-6|NA
CASSLALSGANVLTF
>TRBV5-1|TRBJ2-5|NA
CASSPRTGLTRETQYF
>TRBV10-2|TRBJ2-3|few
CASSAFGDTQYF
>TRBV10-2|TRBJ2-5|NA
CASSVTTGDETQYF
>TRBV19|TRBJ2-5|NA
CASSPGLPQETQYF
>TRBV7-9|TRBJ2-5|NA
CASSLRERGPLFYQETQYF
>TRBV4-1|TRBJ1-3|NA
CASSHPGQWGNTIYF
>TRBV19|TRBJ1-6|once
CASTPWGTAASYNSPLHF
>TRBV7-3|TRBJ2-5|NA
CASSRGTNEKTQYF
>TRBV6-6|TRBJ2-5|NA
CASSYRETQYF
>TRBV10-3|TRBJ2-5|NA
CAISGGANQETQYF
>TRBV5-1|TRBJ1-6|NA
CASSLAPNSSPLHF
>TRBV5-6|TRBJ2-3|NA
CASSLELAGATDTQYF
>TRBV5-4|TRBJ2-1|NA
CASSLGTGGRSNEQFF
>TRBV18|TRBJ1-4|NA
CASSPQGAGTNEKLFF
>TRBV5-1|TRBJ1-1|NA
CASSLVRAGGLDTEAFF
>TRBV28|TRBJ1-2|NA
CASREMGRPNYGYTF
>TRBV28|TRBJ2-7|once
CASSLPDYEQYF
>TRBV2|TRBJ1-2|NA
CASTRGLGPYGYTF
>TRBV6-1|TRBJ1-5|NA
CASTIGGYQPQHF
>TRBV29-1|TRBJ2-7|NA
CSASGTSGSYEQYF
>TRBV10-3|TRBJ2-7|NA
CAISEPQGYEQYF
>TRBV9|TRBJ2-7|NA
CASSLKTSSYDEQYF
>TRBV14|TRBJ1-6|once
CASSPDIGGSPLHF
>TRBV18|TRBJ1-4|NA
CASSPGQDNEKLFF